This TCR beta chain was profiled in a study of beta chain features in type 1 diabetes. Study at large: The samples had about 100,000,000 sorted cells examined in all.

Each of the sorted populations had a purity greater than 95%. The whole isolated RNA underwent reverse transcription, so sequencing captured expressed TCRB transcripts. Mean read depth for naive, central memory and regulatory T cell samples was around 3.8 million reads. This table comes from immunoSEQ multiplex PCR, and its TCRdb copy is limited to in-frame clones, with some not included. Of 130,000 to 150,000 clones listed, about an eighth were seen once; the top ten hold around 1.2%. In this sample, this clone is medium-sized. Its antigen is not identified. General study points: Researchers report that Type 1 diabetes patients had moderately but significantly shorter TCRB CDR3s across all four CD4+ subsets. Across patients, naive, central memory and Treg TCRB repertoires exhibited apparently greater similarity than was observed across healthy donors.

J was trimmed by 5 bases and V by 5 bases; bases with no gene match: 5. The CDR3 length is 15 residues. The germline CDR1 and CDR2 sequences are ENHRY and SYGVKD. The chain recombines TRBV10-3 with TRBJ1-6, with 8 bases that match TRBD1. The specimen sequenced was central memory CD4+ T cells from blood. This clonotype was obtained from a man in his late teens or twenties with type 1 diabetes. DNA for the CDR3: TGTGCCATCAGTCGACAGGGGATAAATAATTCACCCCTCCACTTT. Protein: CAISRQGINNSPLHF.